The source of this T cell receptor beta chain is a study of T-cell reconstitution after alpha-beta-depleted transplantation in children (dated by TCRdb to about 2016). For context, the study as a whole: The study quantitatively tracked T-cell immune reconstitution after TCRalphabeta/CD19-depleted allogeneic hematopoietic cell transplantation in children using TCR repertoire profiling.

Libraries came from PCR. The sequencer was an Illumina HiSeq 2500. TCR libraries were prepared with molecular barcoding, using unique molecular identifiers to normalize TCRbeta repertoire quantification. The raw public reads went through TCRdb reprocessing: fastp at Q25, MiXCR clone calling, in-frame beta chains kept. Rows are unified per CDR3 protein, each entry keeping the most common DNA and genes. The sample table shows fewer than 750,000 distinct CDR3 sequences, and 23% are seen once. 13% to 15% of the sample belongs to the ten largest clones. This specimen's treatment or condition label, per the study, means: allogeneic hematopoietic cell transplantation with graft depleted of TCRalphabeta T cells and CD19 B cells. The children who served as transplant recipients had been given grafts of TCRalphabeta/CD19-depleted allogeneic hematopoietic cells. Findings and caveats that apply to the study as a whole: The apparently early recovery of alphabetaT-cell counts about two months after transplant reportedly depended on only several hundred rapidly expanded clones that came from non-depleted graft cells. The high TCRbeta diversity at day 60 in some patients was ascribed to recipient T cells and intrathymic progenitors that had survived conditioning. Hyperexpanded clone frequencies declined over subsequent months; after one year, T-cell counts and TCRbeta diversity were mostly attributed to newly produced T cells.

V and J lose 0 bases and 1 base, and a span of 9 bases separates them. The germline V gene (reference sequence) specifies DFQATT as CDR1 and SNEGSKA as CDR2. Taken from cysteine to phenylalanine, the CDR3 has 14 residues. Only the CDR3 part of the read is kept: 42 bases, read in frame from the first base. A remark on this clonotype: Its antigen remains unidentified. No per-base quality is available; no much larger clone lies one base away.

The sequence joins TRBV20-1 to TRBJ1-1; no confident D gene assignment can be made. This receptor was identified in a boy in the first two years of life who had a stem cell transplant for acute myeloid leukemia, so the T cells may come from the graft donor. This specimen was PBMCs, mostly from graft donor cells, taken 360 days after TCRalphabeta/CD19-depleted stem cell transplant. The nucleotide sequence reads as follows: TGCAGTGCTAGAGATCATTGGGGGAACACTGAAGCTTTCTTT. The encoded protein is CSARDHWGNTEAFF.